What follows describes a single T cell receptor beta chain. The target antigen is unknown. The sample originates from a study of shared clonotypes between healthy human individuals. Broader study findings: Sharing across a handful of donors was seen in 4% to 6.5% of naive CD4 clonotypes.

The data were produced by immunoSEQ multiplex PCR, yet TCRdb's version contains in-frame clones alone and is incomplete. Of over 2,000,000 clones in the sample, around 93% are singletons; the top ten hold around 1.8%. In the naive CD8 group, cells lacked CD45RO and were positively selected for CCR7, so terminally differentiated effector memory CD45RA+ cells were left out. The sequence was obtained from a man aged 18 to 29 in good health. Some clones in this sample may be carry-over from other donors' samples. Sample: naive CD8+ T cells from PBMCs.

CDR3 sequence reads: CASNPTGFYTQYF. CDR3 bases: TGTGCCAGCAACCCCACAGGGTTCTATACGCAGTATTTT. V and J are TRBV27 and TRBJ2-3; D is perhaps TRBD1 (6 bases). This CDR3 region has 13 residues. Germline CDR1 and CDR2: MNHEY and SMNVEV (reference sequence). Deletions cut 7 bases from V and 7 bases from J, with 15 bases between.